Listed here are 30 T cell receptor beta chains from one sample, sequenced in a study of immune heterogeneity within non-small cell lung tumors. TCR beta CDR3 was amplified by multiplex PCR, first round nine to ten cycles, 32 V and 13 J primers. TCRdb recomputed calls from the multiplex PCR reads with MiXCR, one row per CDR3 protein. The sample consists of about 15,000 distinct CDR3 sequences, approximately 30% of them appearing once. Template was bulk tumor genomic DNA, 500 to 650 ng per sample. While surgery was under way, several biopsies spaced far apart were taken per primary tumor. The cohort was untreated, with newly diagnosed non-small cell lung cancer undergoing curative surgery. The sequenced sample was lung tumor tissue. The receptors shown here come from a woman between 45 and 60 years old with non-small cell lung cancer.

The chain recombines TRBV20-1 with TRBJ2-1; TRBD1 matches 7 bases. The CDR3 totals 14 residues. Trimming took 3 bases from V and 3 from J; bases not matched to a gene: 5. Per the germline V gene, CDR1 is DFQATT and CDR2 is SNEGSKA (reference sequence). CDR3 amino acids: CSARKDRLYNEQFF. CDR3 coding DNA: TGCAGTGCTAGGAAGGACAGGCTCTACAATGAGCAGTTCTTC.

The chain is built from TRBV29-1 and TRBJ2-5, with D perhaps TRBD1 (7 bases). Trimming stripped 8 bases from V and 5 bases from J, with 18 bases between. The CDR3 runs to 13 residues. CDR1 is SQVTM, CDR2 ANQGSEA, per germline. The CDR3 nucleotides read TGCAGCTCTATCAGGGGGACTCAGGAGACCCAGTACTTC. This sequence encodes CSSIRGTQETQYF.

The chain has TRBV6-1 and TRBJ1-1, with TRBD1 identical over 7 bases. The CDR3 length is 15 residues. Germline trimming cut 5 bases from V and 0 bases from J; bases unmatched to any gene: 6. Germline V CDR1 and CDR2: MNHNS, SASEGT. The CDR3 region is CASSPATGMNTEAFF. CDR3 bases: TGTGCCAGCAGTCCTGCGACAGGGATGAACACTGAAGCTTTCTTT.

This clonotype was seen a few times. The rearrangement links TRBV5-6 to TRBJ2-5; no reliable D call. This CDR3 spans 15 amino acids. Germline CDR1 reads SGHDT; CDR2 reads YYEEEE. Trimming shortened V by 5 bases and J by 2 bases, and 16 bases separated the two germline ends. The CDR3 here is CASSFAMGNQETQYF. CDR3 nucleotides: TGTGCCAGCAGTTTTGCGATGGGCAATCAAGAGACCCAGTACTTC.

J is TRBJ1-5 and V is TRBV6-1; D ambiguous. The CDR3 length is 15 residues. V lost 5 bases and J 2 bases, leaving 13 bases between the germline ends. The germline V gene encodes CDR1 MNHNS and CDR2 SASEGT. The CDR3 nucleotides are TGTGCCAGCAGTCCCGGGGTTTGGGGCAATCAGCCCCAGCATTTT. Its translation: CASSPGVWGNQPQHF.

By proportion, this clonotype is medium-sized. The CDR3 nucleotides are TGCAGTGCCGGAAGGGGGAGTTGGACTGAAGCTTTCTTT. Translated: CSAGRGSWTEAFF. The chain carries TRBV20-1 and TRBJ1-1; tentatively, D is TRBD1 (6 bases). The CDR3 extends over 13 amino acids. Germline lookup yields CDR1 DFQATT and CDR2 SNEGSKA (reference sequence). V lost 6 bases to trimming and J lost 5 bases, with 16 bases between them.

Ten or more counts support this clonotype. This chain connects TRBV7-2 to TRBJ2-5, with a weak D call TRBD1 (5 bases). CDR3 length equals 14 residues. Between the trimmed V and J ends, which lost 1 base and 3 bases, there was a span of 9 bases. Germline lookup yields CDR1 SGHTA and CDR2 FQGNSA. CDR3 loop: CASSLGAREETQYF. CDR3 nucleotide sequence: TGTGCCAGCAGCTTAGGAGCCAGGGAAGAGACCCAGTACTTC.

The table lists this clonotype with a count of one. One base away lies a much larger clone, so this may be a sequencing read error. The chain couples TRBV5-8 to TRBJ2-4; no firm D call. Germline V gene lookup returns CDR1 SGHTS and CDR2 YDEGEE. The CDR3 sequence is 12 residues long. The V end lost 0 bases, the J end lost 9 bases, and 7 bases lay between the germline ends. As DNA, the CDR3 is TGTGCCAGCAGCTTGGGGGTAAGCATTCAGTACTTC. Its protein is CASSLGVSIQYF.

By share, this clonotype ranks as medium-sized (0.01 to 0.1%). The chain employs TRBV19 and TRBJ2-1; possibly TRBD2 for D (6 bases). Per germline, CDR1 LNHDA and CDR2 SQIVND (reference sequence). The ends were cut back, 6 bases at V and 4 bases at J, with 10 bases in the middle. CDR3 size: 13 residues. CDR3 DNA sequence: TGTGCCAGTAGCGGGGGACCGTACAATGAGCAGTTCTTC. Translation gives CASSGGPYNEQFF.

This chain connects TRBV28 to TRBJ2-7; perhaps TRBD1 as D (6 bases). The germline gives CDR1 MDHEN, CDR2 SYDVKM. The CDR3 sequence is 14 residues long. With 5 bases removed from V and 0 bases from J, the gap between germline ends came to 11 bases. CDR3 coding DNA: TGTGCCAGCAGTAGGGACAACCTCTCCTACGAGCAGTACTTC. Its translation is CASSRDNLSYEQYF.

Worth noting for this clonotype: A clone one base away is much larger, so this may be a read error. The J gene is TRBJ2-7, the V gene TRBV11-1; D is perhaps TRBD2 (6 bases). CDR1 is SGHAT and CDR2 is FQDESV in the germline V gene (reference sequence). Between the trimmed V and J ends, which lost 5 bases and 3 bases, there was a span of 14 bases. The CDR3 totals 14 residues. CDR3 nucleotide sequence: TGTGCCAGCAGCCTTTCGGGAGCCTACTACGAGCAGTACTTC. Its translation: CASSLSGAYYEQYF.

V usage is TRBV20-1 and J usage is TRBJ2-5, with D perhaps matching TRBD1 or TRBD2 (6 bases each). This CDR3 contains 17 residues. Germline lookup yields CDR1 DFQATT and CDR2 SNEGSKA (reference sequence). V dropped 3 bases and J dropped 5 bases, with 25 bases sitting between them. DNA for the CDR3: TGCAGTGCTAGGGCCCCCCGTTGGTGGGGGGCCTGGGAGACCCAGTACTTC. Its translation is CSARAPRWWGAWETQYF.

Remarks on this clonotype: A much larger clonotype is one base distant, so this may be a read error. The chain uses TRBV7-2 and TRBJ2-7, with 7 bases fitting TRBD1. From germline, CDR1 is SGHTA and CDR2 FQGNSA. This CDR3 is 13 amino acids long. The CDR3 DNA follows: TGTGCCAGCAGCTCGTTAGACAGGGACGAGCATTACTTC. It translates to CASSSLDRDEHYF.

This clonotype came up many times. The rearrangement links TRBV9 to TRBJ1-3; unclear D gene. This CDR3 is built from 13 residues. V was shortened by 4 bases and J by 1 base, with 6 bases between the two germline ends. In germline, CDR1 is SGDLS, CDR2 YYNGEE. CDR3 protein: CASSSSSGNTIYF. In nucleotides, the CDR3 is TGTGCCAGCAGCTCCTCGTCTGGAAACACCATATATTTT.

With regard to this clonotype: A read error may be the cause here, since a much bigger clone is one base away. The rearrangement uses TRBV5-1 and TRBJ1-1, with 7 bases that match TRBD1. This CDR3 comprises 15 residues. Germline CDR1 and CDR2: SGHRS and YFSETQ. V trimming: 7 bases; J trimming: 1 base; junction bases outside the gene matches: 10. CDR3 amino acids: CASRVTGTANTEAFF. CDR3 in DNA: TGCGCCAGCCGCGTAACCGGGACAGCGAACACTGAAGCTTTCTTT. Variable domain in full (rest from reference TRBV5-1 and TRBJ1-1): KAGVTQTPRYLIKTRGQQVTLSCSPISGHRSVSWYQQTPGQGLQFLFEYFSETQRNKGNFPGRFSGRQFSNSRSEMNVSTLELGDSALYLCASRVTGTANTEAFFGQGTRLTVV.

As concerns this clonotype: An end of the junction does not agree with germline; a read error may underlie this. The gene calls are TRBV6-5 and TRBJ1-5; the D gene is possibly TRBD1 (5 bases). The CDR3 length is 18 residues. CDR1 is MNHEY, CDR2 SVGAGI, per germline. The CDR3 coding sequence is TGTGCCAGCAGTTACTCGCGGCCAGGGAGTGGTGGCAATCATCCCCAGCATTTT. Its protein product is CASSYSRPGSGGNHPQHF.

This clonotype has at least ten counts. CDR3 DNA sequence: TGCAGTGTCCCAGGTCCGGGTTTGGGAACTGAAGCTTTCTTT. Translation: CSVPGPGLGTEAFF. The rearrangement links TRBV20-1 to TRBJ1-1; D unclear. V shed 7 bases and J shed 5 bases, with 20 bases lying between them. Germline loops: CDR1 DFQATT, CDR2 SNEGSKA (reference sequence). This CDR3 contains 14 residues.

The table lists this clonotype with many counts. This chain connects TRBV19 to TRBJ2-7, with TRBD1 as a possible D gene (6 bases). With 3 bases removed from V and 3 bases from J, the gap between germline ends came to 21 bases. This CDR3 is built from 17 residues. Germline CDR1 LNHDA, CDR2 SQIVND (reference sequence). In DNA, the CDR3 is TGTGCCAGTAGTATTTCGTCCGGCAGGGACATGATCTACGAGCAGTACTTC. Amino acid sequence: CASSISSGRDMIYEQYF.

The CDR3 region is CASRELAGGSSYNEQFF. The CDR3, as DNA: TGCGCCAGCAGAGAGCTAGCGGGGGGGTCTAGTTACAATGAGCAGTTCTTC. This rearrangement joins TRBV10-2 to TRBJ2-1, with 12 bases identical to TRBD2. CDR3 length equals 17 residues. Per the germline V gene, CDR1 is WSHSY and CDR2 is SAAADI. J lost 4 bases, V lost 6 bases, and 10 bases had no gene match.

The CDR3 spells CSGGGGFNYGYTF. The CDR3 DNA is TGCAGTGGAGGGGGCGGGTTCAACTATGGCTACACCTTC. The chain couples TRBV20-1 to TRBJ1-2, with TRBD1 matching 7 bases. Germline CDR1 DFQATT, CDR2 SNEGSKA (reference sequence). The CDR3 has 13 residues. The J segment lost 2 bases and the V segment lost 7 bases, leaving 7 bases of the junction unmatched.

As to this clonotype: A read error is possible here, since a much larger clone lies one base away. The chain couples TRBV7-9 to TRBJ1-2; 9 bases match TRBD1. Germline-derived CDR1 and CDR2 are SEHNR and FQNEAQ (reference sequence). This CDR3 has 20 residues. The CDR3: CAARAFIPSHLDRGNYVYTF. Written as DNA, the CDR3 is TGTGCCGCCCGAGCCTTCATCCCATCACACCTGGACAGGGGTAACTATGTCTACACCTTC.

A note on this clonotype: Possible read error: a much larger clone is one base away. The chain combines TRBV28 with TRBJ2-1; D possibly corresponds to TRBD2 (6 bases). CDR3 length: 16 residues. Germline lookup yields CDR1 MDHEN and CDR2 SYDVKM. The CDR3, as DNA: TGTGCCAGCAGTTTACCCATCTGGGGGGTACAAAATGAGAAGTTCTTC. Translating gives CASSLPIWGVQNEKFF.

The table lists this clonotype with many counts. The CDR3 loop reads CASSQDSSGRIGYTF. The DNA of the CDR3 is TGTGCCAGCAGCCAAGATAGTTCCGGGCGGATTGGCTACACCTTC. The V gene is TRBV3-1, the J gene TRBJ1-2; D unclear. Trimming took off 0 bases at V and 7 bases at J, with 15 bases between the two ends. From germline, CDR1 is LGHDT and CDR2 YNNKEL (reference sequence). The CDR3 has 15 amino acids.

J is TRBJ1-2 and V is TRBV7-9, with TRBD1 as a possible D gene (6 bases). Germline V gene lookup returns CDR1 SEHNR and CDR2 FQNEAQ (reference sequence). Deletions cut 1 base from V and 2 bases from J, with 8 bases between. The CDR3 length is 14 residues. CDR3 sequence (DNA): TGTGCCAGCAGCTTAGAAGGGGGAAACTATGGCTACACCTTC. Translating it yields CASSLEGGNYGYTF.

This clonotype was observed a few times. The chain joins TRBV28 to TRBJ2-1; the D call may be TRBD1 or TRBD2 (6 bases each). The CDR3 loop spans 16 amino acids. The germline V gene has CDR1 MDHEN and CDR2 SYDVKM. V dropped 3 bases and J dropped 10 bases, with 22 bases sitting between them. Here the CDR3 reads CASSFEGGWGIREQFF. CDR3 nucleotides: TGTGCCAGCAGTTTTGAGGGGGGTTGGGGGATCCGGGAGCAGTTCTTC.

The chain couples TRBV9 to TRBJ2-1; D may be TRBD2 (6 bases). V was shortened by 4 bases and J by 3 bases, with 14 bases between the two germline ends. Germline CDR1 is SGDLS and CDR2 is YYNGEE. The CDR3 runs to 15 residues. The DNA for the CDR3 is TGTGCCAGCAGCCCGGGGGTGGGGAGCTACAATGAGCAGTTCTTC. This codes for CASSPGVGSYNEQFF. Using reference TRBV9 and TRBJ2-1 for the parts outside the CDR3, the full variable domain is DSGVTQTPKHLITATGQRVTLRCSPRSGDLSVYWYQQSLDQGLQFLIQYYNGEERAKGNILERFSAQQFPDLHSELNLSSLELGDSALYFCASSPGVGSYNEQFFGPGTRLTVL.

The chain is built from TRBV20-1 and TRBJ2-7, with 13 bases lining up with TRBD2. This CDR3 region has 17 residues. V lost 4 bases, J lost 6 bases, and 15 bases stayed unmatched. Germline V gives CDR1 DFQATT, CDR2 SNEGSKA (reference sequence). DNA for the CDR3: TGCAGTGCTAATTCCGGGACTAGCGGGACTAGGGCCGGCGAGCAGTACTTC. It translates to CSANSGTSGTRAGEQYF.

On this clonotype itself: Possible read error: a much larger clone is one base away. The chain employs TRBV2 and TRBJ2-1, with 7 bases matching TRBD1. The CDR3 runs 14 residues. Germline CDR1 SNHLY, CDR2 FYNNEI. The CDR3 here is CASRTGVFFDEHFF. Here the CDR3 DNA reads TGTGCCAGTCGAACAGGGGTGTTTTTCGATGAGCATTTCTTC. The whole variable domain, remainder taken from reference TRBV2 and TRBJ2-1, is EPEVTQTPSHQVTQMGQEVILRCVPISNHLYFYWYRQILGQKVEFLVSFYNNEISEKSEIFDDQFSVERPDGSNFTLKIRSTKLEDSAMYFCASRTGVFFDEHFFGPGTRLTVL.

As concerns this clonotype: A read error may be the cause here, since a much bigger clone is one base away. As DNA, the CDR3 is TGTGCCAGCAGTTACGAACAGAAGTCATTTAATGAAAAACTGTTTTTT. Its translation: CASSYEQKSFNEKLFF. The genes are TRBV7-9 and TRBJ1-4; unclear D gene. V was cut by 6 bases and J by 4 bases, with 18 bases left in between. Germline values: CDR1 SEHNR, CDR2 FQNEAQ (reference sequence). The CDR3 totals 16 residues.

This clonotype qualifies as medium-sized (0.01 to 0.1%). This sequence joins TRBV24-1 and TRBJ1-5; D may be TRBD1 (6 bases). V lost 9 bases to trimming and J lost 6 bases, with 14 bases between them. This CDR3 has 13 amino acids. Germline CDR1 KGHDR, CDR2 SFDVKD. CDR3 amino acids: CATRGGLGQPQHF. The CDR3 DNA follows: TGTGCCACCCGGGGGGGCTTGGGTCAGCCCCAGCATTTT.